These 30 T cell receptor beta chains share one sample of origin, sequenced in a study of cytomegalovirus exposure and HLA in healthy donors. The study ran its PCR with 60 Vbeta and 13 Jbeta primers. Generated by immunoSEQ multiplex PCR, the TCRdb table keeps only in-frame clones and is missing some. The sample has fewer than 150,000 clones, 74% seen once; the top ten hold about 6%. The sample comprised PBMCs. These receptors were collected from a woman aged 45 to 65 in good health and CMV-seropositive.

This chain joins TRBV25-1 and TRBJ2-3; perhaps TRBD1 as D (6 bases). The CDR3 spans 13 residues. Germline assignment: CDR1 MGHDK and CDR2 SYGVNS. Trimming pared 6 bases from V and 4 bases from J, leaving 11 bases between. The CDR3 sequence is CASRGAVADTQYF. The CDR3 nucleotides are TGTGCCAGCAGGGGGGCGGTCGCAGATACGCAGTATTTT.

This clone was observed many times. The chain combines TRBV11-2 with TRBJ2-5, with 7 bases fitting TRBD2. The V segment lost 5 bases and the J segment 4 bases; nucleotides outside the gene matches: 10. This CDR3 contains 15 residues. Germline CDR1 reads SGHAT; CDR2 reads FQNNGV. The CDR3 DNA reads TGTGCCAGCAGCGCCCGAGGGACTAACGGAGAGACCCAGTACTTC. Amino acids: CASSARGTNGETQYF.

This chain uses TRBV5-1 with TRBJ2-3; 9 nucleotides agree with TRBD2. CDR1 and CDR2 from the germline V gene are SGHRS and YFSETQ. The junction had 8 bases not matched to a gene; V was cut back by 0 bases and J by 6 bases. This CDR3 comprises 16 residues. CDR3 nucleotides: TGCGCCAGCAGCTTGGCCTTAGCGGGGGTAGGGGATACGCAGTATTTT. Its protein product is CASSLALAGVGDTQYF.

For the CDR3, the DNA is TGTGCCAGCAGCAGAGGTGAAAACTATGGCTACACCTTC. It translates to CASSRGENYGYTF. This rearrangement joins TRBV7-9 to TRBJ1-2; D gene uncertain. Germline V gene sequence: CDR1 SEHNR, CDR2 FQNEAQ (reference sequence). The CDR3 is 13 residues long. Trimming cost V 5 bases and J 2 bases, with 9 bases left between them.

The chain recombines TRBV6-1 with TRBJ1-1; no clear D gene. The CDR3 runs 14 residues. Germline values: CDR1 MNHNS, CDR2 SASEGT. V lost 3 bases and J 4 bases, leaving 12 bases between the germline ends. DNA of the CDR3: TGTGCCAGCAGTGAGGGGAGCATTCCCACTGAAGCTTTCTTT. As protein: CASSEGSIPTEAFF.

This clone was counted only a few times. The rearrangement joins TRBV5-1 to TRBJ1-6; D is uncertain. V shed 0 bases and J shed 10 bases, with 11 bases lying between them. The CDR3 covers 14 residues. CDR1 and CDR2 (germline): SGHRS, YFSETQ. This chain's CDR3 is CASSLAGWNSPLHF. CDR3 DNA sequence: TGCGCCAGCAGCTTGGCCGGGTGGAACTCACCCCTCCACTTT.

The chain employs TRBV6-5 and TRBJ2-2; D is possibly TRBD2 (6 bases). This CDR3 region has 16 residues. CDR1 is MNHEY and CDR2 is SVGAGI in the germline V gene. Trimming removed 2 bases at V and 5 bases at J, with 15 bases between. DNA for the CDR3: TGTGCCAGCAGTTACATGGCTAGCGAGTGGACCGGGGAGCTGTTTTTT. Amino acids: CASSYMASEWTGELFF.

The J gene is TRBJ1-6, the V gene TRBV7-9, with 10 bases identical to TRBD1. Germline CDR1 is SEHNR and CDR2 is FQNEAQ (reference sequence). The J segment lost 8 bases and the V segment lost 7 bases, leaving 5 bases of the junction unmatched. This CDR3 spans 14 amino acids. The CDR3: CASTRQGAHSPLHF. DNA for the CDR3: TGTGCCAGCACCCGACAGGGGGCTCATTCACCCCTCCACTTT.

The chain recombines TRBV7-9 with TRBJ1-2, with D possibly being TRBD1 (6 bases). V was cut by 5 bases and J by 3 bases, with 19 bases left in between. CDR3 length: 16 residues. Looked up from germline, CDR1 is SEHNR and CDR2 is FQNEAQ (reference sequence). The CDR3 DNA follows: TGTGCCAGCAGCGCCAGCGGGGGAGGGGGACACTATGGCTACACCTTC. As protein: CASSASGGGGHYGYTF.

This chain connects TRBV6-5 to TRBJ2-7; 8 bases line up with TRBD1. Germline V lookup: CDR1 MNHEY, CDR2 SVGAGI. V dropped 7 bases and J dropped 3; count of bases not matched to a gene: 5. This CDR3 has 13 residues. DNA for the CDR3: TGTGCCAGCAACAGACAGGGGAGCTACGAGCAGTACTTC. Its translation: CASNRQGSYEQYF.

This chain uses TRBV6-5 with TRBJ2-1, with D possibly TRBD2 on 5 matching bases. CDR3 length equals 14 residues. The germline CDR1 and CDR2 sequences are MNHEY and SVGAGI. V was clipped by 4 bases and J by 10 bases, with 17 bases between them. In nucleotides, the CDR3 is TGTGCCAGCAGTTCTCCCGGACTCCCAAGCGAGCAGTTCTTC. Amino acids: CASSSPGLPSEQFF.

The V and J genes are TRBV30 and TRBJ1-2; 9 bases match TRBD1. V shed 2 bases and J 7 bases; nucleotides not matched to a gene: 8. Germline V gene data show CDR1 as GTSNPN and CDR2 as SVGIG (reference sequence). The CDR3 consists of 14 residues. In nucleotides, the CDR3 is TGTGCCTGGAGTATGGGACAGGGAGGGGGTGGCTACACCTTC. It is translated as CAWSMGQGGGGYTF.

The DNA for the CDR3 is TGTGCCAGCGGACAACTTGGGCGGGGTGAACTTACCGGGGAGCTGTTTTTT. Translated, it gives CASGQLGRGELTGELFF. This chain uses TRBV5-6 with TRBJ2-2; D is possibly TRBD2 (6 bases). CDR1 and CDR2 (germline): SGHDT, YYEEEE. V dropped 7 bases and J dropped 5 bases, with 24 bases sitting between them. The CDR3 sequence is 17 residues long. Full variable domain (missing parts from reference TRBV5-6 and TRBJ2-2): DAGVTQSPTHLIKTRGQQVTLRCSPKSGHDTVSWYQQALGQGPQFIFQYYEEEERQRGNFPDRFSGHQFPNYSSELNVNALLLGDSALYLCASGQLGRGELTGELFFGEGSRLTVL.

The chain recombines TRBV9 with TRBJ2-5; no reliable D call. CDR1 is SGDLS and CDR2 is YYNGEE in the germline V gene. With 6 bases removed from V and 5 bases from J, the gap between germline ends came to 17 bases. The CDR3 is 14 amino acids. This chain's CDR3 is CASTLGRSSETQYF. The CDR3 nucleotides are TGTGCCAGCACCTTAGGCCGGAGTTCGGAGACCCAGTACTTC.

The CDR3 DNA sequence: TGTGCCAGCAGTTTCCAGGGGTCTTCTAGCTCCTATAATTCACCCCTCCACTTT. Translation gives CASSFQGSSSSYNSPLHF. The chain joins TRBV9 to TRBJ1-6; a weak D match, TRBD1 (6 bases). CDR3 length: 18 residues. The V gene lost 5 bases and the J gene lost 0 bases, with 18 bases spanning the gap. Germline loops: CDR1 SGDLS, CDR2 YYNGEE.

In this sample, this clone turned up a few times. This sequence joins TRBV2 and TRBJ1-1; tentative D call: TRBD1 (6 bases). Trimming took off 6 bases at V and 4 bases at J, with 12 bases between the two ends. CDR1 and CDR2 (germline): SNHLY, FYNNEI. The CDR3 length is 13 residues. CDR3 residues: CASSATGITEAFF. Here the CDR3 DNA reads TGTGCCAGCAGCGCAACAGGGATCACTGAAGCTTTCTTT.

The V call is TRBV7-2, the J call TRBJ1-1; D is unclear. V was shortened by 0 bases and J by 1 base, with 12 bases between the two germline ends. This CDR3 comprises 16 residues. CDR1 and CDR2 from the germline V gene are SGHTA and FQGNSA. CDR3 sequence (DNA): TGTGCCAGCAGCTTAGCGTCCGGGAGAGGGAACACTGAAGCTTTCTTT. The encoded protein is CASSLASGRGNTEAFF.

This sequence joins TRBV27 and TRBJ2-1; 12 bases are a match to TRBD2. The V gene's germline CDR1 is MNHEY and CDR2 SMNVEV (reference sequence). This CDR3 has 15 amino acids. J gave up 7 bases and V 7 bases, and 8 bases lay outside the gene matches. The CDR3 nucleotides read TGTGCCAGCATGTTCCCTAGCGGGGGGGCGAATGAGCAGTTCTTC. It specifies CASMFPSGGANEQFF.

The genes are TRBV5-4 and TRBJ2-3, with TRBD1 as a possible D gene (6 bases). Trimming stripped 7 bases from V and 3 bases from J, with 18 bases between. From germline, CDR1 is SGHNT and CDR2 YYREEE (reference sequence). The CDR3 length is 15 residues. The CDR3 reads CASGGLGRGTDTQYF. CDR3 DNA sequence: TGTGCCAGCGGGGGCCTTGGCCGAGGAACAGATACGCAGTATTTT.

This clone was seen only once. The CDR3 loop reads CSVEGDGRVGYGYTF. The CDR3 DNA reads TGCAGCGTTGAAGGTGACGGCAGGGTTGGCTATGGCTACACCTTC. The chain joins TRBV29-1 to TRBJ1-2, with TRBD1 as a possible D gene (5 bases). V was shortened by 1 base and J by 4 bases, with 16 bases between the two germline ends. The germline CDR1 and CDR2 sequences are SQVTM and ANQGSEA. CDR3 length: 15 residues.

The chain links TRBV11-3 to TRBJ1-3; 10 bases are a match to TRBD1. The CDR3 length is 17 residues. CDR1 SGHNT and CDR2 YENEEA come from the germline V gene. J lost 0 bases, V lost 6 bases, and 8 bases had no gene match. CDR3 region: CASSPGQGSASGNTIYF. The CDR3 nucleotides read TGTGCCAGCAGTCCGGGACAGGGGTCGGCCTCTGGAAACACCATATATTTT.

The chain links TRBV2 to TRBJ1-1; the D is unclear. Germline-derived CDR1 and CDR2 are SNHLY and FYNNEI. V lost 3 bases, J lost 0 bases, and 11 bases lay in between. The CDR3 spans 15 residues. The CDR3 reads CASSEMILLNTEAFF. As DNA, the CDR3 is TGTGCCAGCAGTGAGATGATACTCTTGAACACTGAAGCTTTCTTT.

The CDR3 sequence is CASSQEGGDPPETQYF. In nucleotides, the CDR3 is TGTGCCAGCAGCCAAGAGGGAGGGGATCCCCCGGAGACCCAGTACTTC. V and J are TRBV4-2 and TRBJ2-5, with 7 bases fitting TRBD2. Germline assignment: CDR1 LGHNA and CDR2 YNFKEQ. V gave up 0 bases and J gave up 5 bases; unmatched junction bases: 9. The CDR3 spans 16 residues.

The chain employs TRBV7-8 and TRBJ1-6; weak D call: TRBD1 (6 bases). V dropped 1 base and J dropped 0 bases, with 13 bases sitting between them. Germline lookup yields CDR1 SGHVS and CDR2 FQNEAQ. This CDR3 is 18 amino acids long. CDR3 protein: CASSLGDIRSSYNSPLHF. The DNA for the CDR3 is TGTGCCAGCAGCTTAGGGGACATAAGGAGCTCCTATAATTCACCCCTCCACTTT.

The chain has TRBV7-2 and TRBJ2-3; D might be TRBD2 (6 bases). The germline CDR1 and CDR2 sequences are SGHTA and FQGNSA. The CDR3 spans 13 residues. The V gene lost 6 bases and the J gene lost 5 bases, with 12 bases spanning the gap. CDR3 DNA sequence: TGTGCCAGCAGTCCCCCGGGGGAAGATACGCAGTATTTT. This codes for CASSPPGEDTQYF. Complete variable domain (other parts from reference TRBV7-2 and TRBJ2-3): GAGVSQSPSNKVTEKGKDVELRCDPISGHTALYWYRQSLGQGLEFLIYFQGNSAPDKSGLPSDRFSAERTGGSVSTLTIQRTQQEDSAVYLCASSPPGEDTQYFGPGTRLTVL.

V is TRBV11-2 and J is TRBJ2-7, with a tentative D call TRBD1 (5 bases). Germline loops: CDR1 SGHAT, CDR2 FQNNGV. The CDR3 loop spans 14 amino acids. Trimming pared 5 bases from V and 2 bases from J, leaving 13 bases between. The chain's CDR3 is CASSADPGPYEQYF. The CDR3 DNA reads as TGTGCCAGCAGCGCAGACCCAGGGCCCTACGAGCAGTACTTC.

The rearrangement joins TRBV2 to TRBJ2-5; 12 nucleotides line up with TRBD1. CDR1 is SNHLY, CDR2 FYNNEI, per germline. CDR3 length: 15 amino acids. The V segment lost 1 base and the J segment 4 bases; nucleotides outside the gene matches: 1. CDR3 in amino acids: CASSEGGQGAETQYF. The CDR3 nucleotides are TGTGCCAGCAGTGAAGGGGGACAGGGGGCAGAGACCCAGTACTTC.

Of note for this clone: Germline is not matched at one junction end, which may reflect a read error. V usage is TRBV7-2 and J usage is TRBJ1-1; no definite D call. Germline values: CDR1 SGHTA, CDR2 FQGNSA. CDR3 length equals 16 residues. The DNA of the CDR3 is TGTGCCCGCAGCCTATCCACAGTATTTTCGAACACTGAAGCTTTCTTT. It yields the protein CARSLSTVFSNTEAFF.

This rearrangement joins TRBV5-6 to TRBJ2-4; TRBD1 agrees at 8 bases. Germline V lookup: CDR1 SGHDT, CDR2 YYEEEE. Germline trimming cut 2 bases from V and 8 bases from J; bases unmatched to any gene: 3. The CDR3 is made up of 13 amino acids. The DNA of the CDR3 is TGTGCCAGCAGCTTCAGGGGGCTGGACATTCAGTACTTC. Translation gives CASSFRGLDIQYF. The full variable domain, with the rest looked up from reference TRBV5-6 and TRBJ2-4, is DAGVTQSPTHLIKTRGQQVTLRCSPKSGHDTVSWYQQALGQGPQFIFQYYEEEERQRGNFPDRFSGHQFPNYSSELNVNALLLGDSALYLCASSFRGLDIQYFGAGTRLSVL.

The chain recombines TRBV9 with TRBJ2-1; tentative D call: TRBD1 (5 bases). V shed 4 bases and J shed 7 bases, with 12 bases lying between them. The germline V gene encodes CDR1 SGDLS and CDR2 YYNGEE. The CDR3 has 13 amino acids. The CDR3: CASSPRTLNEQFF. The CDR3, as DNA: TGTGCCAGCAGCCCCCGGACACTAAATGAGCAGTTCTTC.